This TCR beta chain is from a study of cytomegalovirus exposure and HLA in healthy donors. General study points: Whilst most TCR sequences proved rare, a subset of public TCRs occurred across many donors. Later on, a genetic analysis was performed. It linked a missense variant in DCLRE1C with V- and J-gene trimming of TCR beta.

Unrecorded immune exposures were likely, despite nominal health at sampling. The PCR used 60 Vbeta and 13 Jbeta primers. TCRdb's table, derived via immunoSEQ multiplex PCR, lists solely in-frame clones and lacks some. The profile covers around 88,000 clones, with about 81% appearing a single time and about 4% taken by the ten largest. In its sample, this clone was seen a few times. Its antigen remains unknown. Trimming left V 7 bases short and J 4 bases short, with 17 bases between. This CDR3 contains 15 residues. The germline gives CDR1 MNHEY, CDR2 SMNVEV (reference sequence). The receptor's source is a woman aged 40-49 years in good health and CMV-seropositive. The sample taken for sequencing was PBMCs. V gene TRBV27 combines with J gene TRBJ2-1, with D tentatively TRBD1 (6 bases). The CDR3: CASKPPGHFYNEQFF. In nucleotides, the CDR3 is TGTGCCAGCAAACCCCCGGGACATTTTTACAATGAGCAGTTCTTC.